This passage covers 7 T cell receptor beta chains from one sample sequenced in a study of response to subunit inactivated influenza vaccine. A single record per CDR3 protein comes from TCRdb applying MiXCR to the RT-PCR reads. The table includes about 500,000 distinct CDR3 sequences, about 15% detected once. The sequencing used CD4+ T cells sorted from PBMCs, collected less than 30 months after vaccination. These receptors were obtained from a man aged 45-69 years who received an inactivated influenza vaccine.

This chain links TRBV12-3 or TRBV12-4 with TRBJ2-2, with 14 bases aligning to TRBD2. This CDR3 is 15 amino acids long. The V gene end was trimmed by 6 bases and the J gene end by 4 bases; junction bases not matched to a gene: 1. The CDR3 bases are TGTGCCAGCAGGACTAGCGGGGGGGCCACCGGGGAGCTGTTTTTT. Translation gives CASRTSGGATGELFF.

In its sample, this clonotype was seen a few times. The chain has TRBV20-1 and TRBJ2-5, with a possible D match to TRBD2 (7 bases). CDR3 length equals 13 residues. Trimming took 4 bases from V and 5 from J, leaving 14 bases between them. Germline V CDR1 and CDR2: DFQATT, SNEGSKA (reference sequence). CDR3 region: CSATKGGPETQYF. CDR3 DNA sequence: TGCAGTGCTACGAAGGGGGGGCCGGAGACCCAGTACTTC.

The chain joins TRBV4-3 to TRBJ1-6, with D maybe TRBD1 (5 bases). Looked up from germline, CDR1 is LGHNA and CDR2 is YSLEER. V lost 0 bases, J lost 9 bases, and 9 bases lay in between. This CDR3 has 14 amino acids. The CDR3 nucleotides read TGCGCCAGCAGCCAAGATGGCGGGGCTTCACCCCTCCACTTT. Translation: CASSQDGGASPLHF.

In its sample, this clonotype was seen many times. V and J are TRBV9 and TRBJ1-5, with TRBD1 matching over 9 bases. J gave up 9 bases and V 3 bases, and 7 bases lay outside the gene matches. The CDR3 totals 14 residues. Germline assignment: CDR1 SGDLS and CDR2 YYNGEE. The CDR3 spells CASSATGGDPPQHF. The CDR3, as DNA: TGTGCCAGCAGCGCGACAGGGGGGGATCCGCCCCAGCATTTT.

The CDR3 spells CASGAGAINEQFF. Here the CDR3 DNA reads TGTGCCAGCGGAGCGGGAGCCATCAATGAGCAGTTCTTC. The chain is built from TRBV7-9 and TRBJ2-1; 8 nucleotides match TRBD2. Germline V gene lookup returns CDR1 SEHNR and CDR2 FQNEAQ (reference sequence). CDR3 size: 13 residues. V lost 8 bases and J lost 6; bases outside the gene matches: 6.

The CDR3 loop reads CASSRQGESYEQYF. The CDR3 nucleotides are TGCGCCAGCAGCAGGCAGGGAGAATCCTACGAGCAGTACTTC. The chain links TRBV5-1 to TRBJ2-7; D possibly matches TRBD1 or TRBD2 (5 bases each). The CDR3 spans 14 residues. The germline gives CDR1 SGHRS, CDR2 YFSETQ. Trimming left V 4 bases short and J 1 base short, with 12 bases between.

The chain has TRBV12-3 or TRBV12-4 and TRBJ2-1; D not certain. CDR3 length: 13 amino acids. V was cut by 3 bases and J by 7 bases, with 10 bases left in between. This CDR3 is CASSFSRQNEQFF. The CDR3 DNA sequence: TGTGCCAGCAGTTTTTCGCGGCAGAATGAGCAGTTCTTC.